This is a list of T cell receptor beta chains from one sample in a study of long-term antiretroviral therapy in people with HIV. The protocol was immunoSEQ multiplex PCR, while the TCRdb copy is restricted to in-frame clones and leaves out a portion. The sample carries about 30,000 clones, 93% recorded once. The sequences come from unsorted PBMCs, collected 6.2 years after starting antiretroviral therapy. The receptor set was obtained from a middle-aged man with HIV. Both conserved end residues are part of each CDR3. D genes are given only for firm matches. For some rows the clone size is stated as once, few or many, or as a class when expanded; others skip it.

j_gene	abundance	d_gene	v_gene	CDR3aa	CDR3nt
TRBJ1-2	-	-	TRBV14	CASSQDFDTNYGYTF	TGTGCCAGCAGCCAAGATTTCGACACTAACTATGGCTACACCTTC
TRBJ1-2	-	-	TRBV13	CASSLGGALDGYTF	TGTGCCAGCAGCTTAGGTGGGGCGTTGGATGGCTACACCTTC
TRBJ2-5	-	TRBD1	TRBV12-5	CASGWGQVGQETQYF	TGTGCTAGTGGTTGGGGACAGGTGGGCCAAGAGACCCAGTACTTC
TRBJ2-7	-	TRBD2	TRBV10-1	CASSESLAGRDEQYF	TGCGCCAGCAGTGAGTCGTTAGCGGGAAGGGACGAGCAGTACTTC
TRBJ2-7	-	TRBD1	TRBV2	CASRAAGQGYEQYF	TGTGCCAGCAGGGCCGCGGGACAGGGCTACGAGCAGTACTTC
TRBJ2-5	-	TRBD2	TRBV9	CASSLGIAGGQETQYF	TGTGCCAGCAGTTTAGGGATAGCGGGAGGGCAAGAGACCCAGTACTTC
TRBJ2-4	-	-	TRBV4-1	CASSQVEGSINIQYF	TGCGCCAGCAGCCAAGTGGAAGGGAGCATAAACATTCAGTACTTC
TRBJ2-7	-	-	TRBV7-6	CASSLAGGASYEQYF	TGTGCCAGCAGCTTAGCTGGGGGCGCTTCATACGAGCAGTACTTC
TRBJ2-7	-	-	TRBV30	CAWSIPGGGYEQYF	TGTGCCTGGAGTATCCCCGGGGGTGGCTACGAGCAGTACTTC
TRBJ2-1	-	TRBD2	TRBV18	CASSPPGTSGYNEQFF	TGTGCCAGCTCACCACCAGGGACTAGCGGTTACAATGAGCAGTTCTTC
TRBJ2-2	-	TRBD1	TRBV19	CASQGAQDTGELFF	TGTGCCAGCCAGGGGGCGCAGGACACCGGGGAGCTGTTTTTT
TRBJ2-5	-	-	TRBV11-3	CASSSRQAEETQYF	TGTGCCAGCAGCTCCCGACAGGCAGAAGAGACCCAGTACTTC
TRBJ2-7	-	TRBD1	TRBV5-1	CASKVDRGLSEYF	TGCGCCAGCAAGGTGGACAGGGGTCTGTCGGAGTACTTC
TRBJ2-2	-	-	TRBV7-9	CASSLKGRETGELFF	TGTGCCAGCAGCTTAAAGGGACGGGAGACCGGGGAGCTGTTTTTT
TRBJ2-5	-	TRBD2	TRBV5-6	CASSSSGRRETQYF	TGTGCCAGCAGCTCTAGCGGGAGAAGAGAGACCCAGTACTTC
TRBJ2-7	-	TRBD1	TRBV27	CASSLDRGYEQYF	TGTGCCAGCAGTTTAGACAGGGGTTACGAGCAGTACTTC
TRBJ1-1	-	TRBD1	TRBV27	CASSLNTGGTTEAFF	TGTGCCAGCAGTTTGAATACAGGGGGGACCACTGAAGCTTTCTTT
TRBJ2-7	-	TRBD1	TRBV5-6	CASSITTGGRGYEQYF	TGTGCCAGCAGCATCACGACAGGGGGCAGGGGTTACGAGCAGTACTTC
TRBJ2-1	-	-	TRBV7-2	CASSNVDEQFF	TGTGCCAGCAGCAACGTAGATGAGCAGTTCTTC
TRBJ2-7	-	TRBD2	TRBV7-2	CASSLGGGSGYEQYF	TGTGCCAGCAGCTTAGGGGGGGGATCTGGCTACGAGCAGTACTTC
TRBJ2-6	-	-	TRBV7-4	CASSAAANVLTF	TGTGCCAGCAGCGCGGCGGCCAACGTCCTGACTTTC
TRBJ2-5	medium-sized	-	TRBV5-1	CASSLAGSNQETQYF	TGCGCCAGCAGCTTGGCCGGCAGCAACCAAGAGACCCAGTACTTC
TRBJ2-2	-	-	TRBV4-3	CASSQVLGAGELFF	TGCGCCAGCAGCCAAGTTCTGGGTGCCGGGGAGCTGTTTTTT
TRBJ2-3	-	-	TRBV28	CASSPQWDTQYF	TGTGCCAGCAGCCCGCAGTGGGATACGCAGTATTTT
TRBJ1-1	-	-	TRBV6-6	CASSYSTTEAFF	TGTGCCAGCAGTTACTCGACCACTGAAGCTTTCTTT
TRBJ2-7	-	TRBD1	TRBV28	CASSPPGRGLYEQYF	TGTGCCAGCAGTCCTCCCGGCAGGGGGCTCTACGAGCAGTACTTC
TRBJ2-2	-	TRBD2	TRBV29-1	CSVFFLSGRAGELFF	TGCAGCGTTTTCTTTCTTAGCGGGAGGGCCGGGGAGCTGTTTTTT
TRBJ2-7	-	TRBD1	TRBV14	CASSKPPGTVNYEQYF	TGTGCCAGCAGCAAGCCTCCCGGGACAGTAAACTACGAGCAGTACTTC
TRBJ2-3	-	-	TRBV19	CASSIGRDTQYF	TGTGCCAGTAGTATTGGGAGAGATACGCAGTATTTT
TRBJ2-7	-	TRBD1	TRBV7-2	CASSSDRSEQYF	TGTGCCAGCAGCTCGGACAGGAGCGAGCAGTACTTC
TRBJ1-6	-	-	TRBV6-5	CASSSDVSSYNSPLHF	TGTGCCAGCAGTTCGGACGTGAGCTCCTATAATTCACCCCTCCACTTT
TRBJ2-5	-	-	TRBV14	CASSQGWETQYF	TGTGCCAGCAGCCAAGGGTGGGAGACCCAGTACTTC
TRBJ2-2	-	-	TRBV4-1	CASSHGPNTGELFF	TGCGCCAGCAGCCACGGACCGAACACCGGGGAGCTGTTTTTT
TRBJ2-3	-	-	TRBV2	CASIRGLSTDTQYF	TGTGCCAGCATCCGCGGACTTAGCACAGATACGCAGTATTTT
TRBJ2-1	-	TRBD1	TRBV19	CASRETSTGSYNEQFF	TGTGCCAGTAGAGAGACATCGACAGGGTCGTACAATGAGCAGTTCTTC
TRBJ2-3	-	TRBD1	TRBV15	CATSRDHGQGTDTQYF	TGTGCCACCAGCAGAGATCATGGACAGGGGACAGATACGCAGTATTTT
TRBJ2-1	-	-	TRBV7-8	CASSLTTYNEQFF	TGTGCCAGCAGCTTAACAACCTACAATGAGCAGTTCTTC
TRBJ2-7	-	-	TRBV29-1	CSVGVQRRGEQYF	TGCAGCGTTGGCGTGCAGCGGAGGGGAGAGCAGTACTTC
TRBJ2-1	-	TRBD2	TRBV15	CATSTPLADRSYNEQFF	TGTGCCACCAGCACCCCACTAGCGGACAGATCCTACAATGAGCAGTTCTTC
TRBJ1-1	-	-	TRBV10-3	CASSTGGTEAFF	TGTGCCTCCTCCACGGGGGGCACTGAAGCTTTCTTT
TRBJ2-5	-	-	TRBV7-3	CASSLSSKETQYF	TGTGCCAGCAGCTTATCTAGCAAAGAGACCCAGTACTTC
TRBJ2-7	once	TRBD2	TRBV5-1	CASSKIAGGHEQYF	TGCGCCAGCAGCAAAATAGCGGGGGGGCACGAGCAGTACTTC
TRBJ2-3	-	-	TRBV6-1	CASSEGQFSTDTQYF	TGTGCCAGCAGTGAAGGTCAGTTTAGCACAGATACGCAGTATTTT
TRBJ1-5	-	TRBD1	TRBV6-5	CASRRDRVSNQPQHF	TGTGCCAGCAGGCGGGACAGGGTGAGCAATCAGCCCCAGCATTTT
TRBJ1-3	-	-	TRBV14	CASGMGAGNTIYF	TGTGCCAGCGGCATGGGGGCTGGAAACACCATATATTTT
TRBJ2-1	-	TRBD2	TRBV9	CASSGSGIAYNEQFF	TGTGCCAGCAGCGGTAGCGGGATCGCCTACAATGAGCAGTTCTTC